This T cell receptor beta chain was retrieved from a study of PD-1 blockade in classical Hodgkin lymphoma. Profiling relied on immunoSEQ multiplex PCR, and the TCRdb table lists in-frame clones only, not all of them. The table has some 100,000 clones, about nine tenths seen once. After autologous stem cell transplantation all patients relapsed, and prior brentuximab vedotin exposure differed between cohorts. Worth noting for this clone: Its matching antigen is unknown.

Findings and limits, study-wide: Diminished baseline TCR diversity has been reported in newly diagnosed patients relative to healthy donors. The diversity seen at baseline in complete responders resembled that of newly diagnosed patients.

This CDR3 contains 14 residues. Germline assignment: CDR1 SSHAT and CDR2 FNYEAQ (reference sequence). Sequencing was performed on peripheral blood mononuclear cells (PBMCs), taken at baseline. The TCR was taken from a human donor with classical Hodgkin lymphoma. The rearrangement joins TRBV7-7 to TRBJ2-2; TRBD1 aligns across 9 bases. CDR3: CASGQGRGTGELFF. The CDR3 region has the DNA TGTGCTAGCGGACAGGGGCGGGGCACCGGGGAGCTGTTTTTT.